Below are 28 T cell receptor beta chains sequenced from a single sample in a study of CXCR3-negative and CXCR3-positive naive CD8 T cells. General study results and limits: Hydrophobicity was higher for TRB CDR3s found in CXCR3-positive naive cells than in CXCR3-negative naive cells.

These receptors are not linked to any known antigen. Each TRB cDNA library was prepared by 5' RACE (with UMI labels). TCRdb reprocessed the 5' RACE reads, keeping one entry per CDR3 protein, no DNA. The sample spans under 150,000 distinct CDR3 sequences; the ten largest clones claim 0.4% to 0.5%. What was sequenced was naive CXCR3+ CD8+ T cells from blood. Subset specified: CD45RO-CCR7+CD27+CD95- naive CD8+ T cells expressing CXCR3 (TNR3+). The receptors derive from a human donor in good health. Some clones in this sample may be carry-over from other donors' samples.

This chain joins TRBV3-1 and TRBJ2-7; there is no DNA to check the TCRdb D call of TRBD1. CDR1 and CDR2 from the germline V gene are LGHDT and YNNKEL (reference sequence). The CDR3 sequence is 16 residues long. The CDR3 is CASSQEGGESSYEQYF.

The rearrangement links TRBV29-1 to TRBJ2-7. The germline V gene has CDR1 SQVTM and CDR2 ANQGSEA. The CDR3 is 11 residues long. The CDR3 reads CSVEDSYEQYF.

The chain has TRBV21-1 and TRBJ2-5; absent DNA, TCRdb's TRBD2 call cannot be checked. TRBV21-1 is flagged as a pseudogene. This CDR3 comprises 22 residues. This chain's CDR3 is CASSKEQLKLAGGPSGEETQYF.

The chain has TRBV12-3 or TRBV12-4 and TRBJ2-7. This CDR3 is 14 amino acids long. CDR3 sequence: CASSRHLISYEQYF.

The J gene is TRBJ2-7, the V gene TRBV30. The germline gives CDR1 GTSNPN, CDR2 SVGIG (reference sequence). The CDR3 is 12 amino acids. The CDR3 is CAWSVLGIEQYF.

The V call is TRBV10-1, the J call TRBJ1-1; TCRdb's assignment of TRBD1 cannot be checked, as there is no DNA. This CDR3 is built from 13 residues. Germline CDR1 reads WNHNN; CDR2 reads SYGVQD (reference sequence). The CDR3 protein is CASSEQGAAEAFF.

The V and J genes are TRBV28 and TRBJ1-5. The CDR3 length is 15 residues. Per germline, CDR1 MDHEN and CDR2 SYDVKM. CDR3 loop: CASSFWGERDQPQHF.

The rearrangement joins TRBV10-3 to TRBJ2-7; no DNA is available, so the TRBD1 call from TCRdb remains unchecked. CDR3 length equals 13 residues. CDR1 is ENHRY and CDR2 is SYGVKD in the germline V gene. CDR3 sequence: CAIRSPGDYEQYF.

V gene TRBV28 combines with J gene TRBJ2-1; TCRdb selects TRBD1, and the lack of DNA leaves this call unchecked. Germline CDR1 is MDHEN and CDR2 is SYDVKM. The CDR3 sequence is 12 residues long. The CDR3 loop is CASSPTGLEQFF.

The chain combines TRBV6-6 with TRBJ2-1; there is no DNA to check the TCRdb D call of TRBD1. There are 15 residues in the CDR3. Germline V CDR1 and CDR2: MNHNY, SVGAGI (reference sequence). The CDR3 spells CASTEGAAPYNEQFF.

The V call is TRBV28, the J call TRBJ2-3; no DNA is available, so the TRBD2 call from TCRdb remains unchecked. Per germline, CDR1 MDHEN and CDR2 SYDVKM. This CDR3 contains 15 residues. CDR3 sequence: CANQTSGGATDTQYF. The entire variable domain, with the rest obtained from reference TRBV28 and TRBJ2-3, is as follows: DVKVTQSSRYLVKRTGEKVFLECVQDMDHENMFWYRQDPGLGLRLIYFSYDVKMKEKGDIPEGYSVSREKKERFSLILESASTNQTSMYLCANQTSGGATDTQYFGPGTRLTVL.

The chain couples TRBV3-1 to TRBJ2-1; TCRdb's D call, TRBD2, is unchecked because there is no DNA. CDR3 size: 15 residues. Germline CDR1 reads LGHDT; CDR2 reads YNNKEL (reference sequence). CDR3 protein: CASSQGGAGRDEQFF.

This sequence joins TRBV4-1 and TRBJ2-1; TCRdb proposes TRBD2, but this gene call is untestable without DNA. Germline V CDR1 and CDR2: MGHRA, YSYEKL. This CDR3 is 13 amino acids long. CDR3 amino acids: CASSQDRAGEQFF.

The rearrangement links TRBV12-3 or TRBV12-4 to TRBJ2-7; TCRdb picks TRBD1, but there is no DNA to check that call. This CDR3 has 16 amino acids. CDR3 sequence: CASSFSSGGTSYEQYF.

The V gene is TRBV2, the J gene TRBJ2-5; TCRdb's D call, TRBD1, is unchecked because there is no DNA. Germline V CDR1 and CDR2: SNHLY, FYNNEI. This CDR3 has 15 amino acids. The CDR3 sequence is CAIIKPGQDQETQYF.

This chain uses TRBV7-2 with TRBJ2-7; no DNA is available, so the TRBD1 call from TCRdb remains unchecked. This CDR3 is 14 amino acids long. Germline V gene data show CDR1 as SGHTA and CDR2 as FQGNSA. CDR3 protein: CASSETGGPYEQYF. The entire variable domain, with the rest obtained from reference TRBV7-2 and TRBJ2-7, is as follows: GAGVSQSPSNKVTEKGKDVELRCDPISGHTALYWYRQSLGQGLEFLIYFQGNSAPDKSGLPSDRFSAERTGGSVSTLTIQRTQQEDSAVYLCASSETGGPYEQYFGPGTRLTVT.

The chain joins TRBV7-9 to TRBJ2-2; the D call from TCRdb, TRBD1, cannot be confirmed without DNA. Germline V lookup: CDR1 SEHNR, CDR2 FQNEAQ (reference sequence). The length of the CDR3 is 16 residues. CDR3 sequence reads: CASSLLQGSNTGELFF. Filled out from reference TRBV7-9 and TRBJ2-2, the complete variable domain reads DTGVSQNPRHKITKRGQNVTFRCDPISEHNRLYWYRQTLGQGPEFLTYFQNEAQLEKSRLLSDRFSAERPKGSFSTLEIQRTEQGDSAMYLCASSLLQGSNTGELFFGEGSRLTVL.

J is TRBJ2-1 and V is TRBV5-6; there is no DNA to check the TCRdb D call of TRBD2. The CDR3 runs 16 residues. Germline-derived CDR1 and CDR2 are SGHDT and YYEEEE. The CDR3 here is CASSRGLAGVYNEQFF. Combining the CDR3 with reference TRBV5-6 and TRBJ2-1 gives the whole variable domain DAGVTQSPTHLIKTRGQQVTLRCSPKSGHDTVSWYQQALGQGPQFIFQYYEEEERQRGNFPDRFSGHQFPNYSSELNVNALLLGDSALYLCASSRGLAGVYNEQFFGPGTRLTVL.

J is TRBJ2-1 and V is TRBV14; no DNA is available, so the TRBD1 call from TCRdb remains unchecked. Per the germline V gene, CDR1 is SGHDN and CDR2 is FVKESK. CDR3 length: 16 residues. CDR3 region: CASSQQPRGPGTEQFF.

V gene TRBV29-1 combines with J gene TRBJ2-7. The CDR3 spans 12 residues. CDR1 is SQVTM, CDR2 ANQGSEA, per germline. CDR3 in amino acids: CSVSGESYEQYF.

The chain carries TRBV7-2 and TRBJ2-4. The CDR3 has 14 residues. The germline V gene encodes CDR1 SGHTA and CDR2 FQGNSA. The CDR3 loop reads CASSLGQNKNIQYF.

The chain carries TRBV28 and TRBJ2-5; TCRdb gives TRBD1 as the D gene, but with no DNA this cannot be confirmed. The CDR3 spans 16 residues. The germline gives CDR1 MDHEN, CDR2 SYDVKM. The CDR3 sequence is CASSLKHTTGEETQYF.

The chain combines TRBV25-1 with TRBJ1-4. Looked up from germline, CDR1 is MGHDK and CDR2 is SYGVNS. The CDR3 length is 15 residues. The CDR3 sequence: CASSEIKTTNEKLFF.

The V call is TRBV12-3 or TRBV12-4, the J call TRBJ1-4. CDR3 length: 14 residues. The CDR3 loop is CASSSGEYNEKLFF.

The rearrangement uses TRBV29-1 and TRBJ1-6. The V gene's germline CDR1 is SQVTM and CDR2 ANQGSEA. The CDR3 sequence is 13 residues long. The CDR3 region is CSVEESLGSPLHF.

The rearrangement links TRBV7-9 to TRBJ2-1. This CDR3 region has 11 residues. In germline, CDR1 is SEHNR, CDR2 FQNEAQ (reference sequence). CDR3 loop: CASNFPNEQFF.

The chain uses TRBV12-3 or TRBV12-4 and TRBJ1-5; TCRdb's D gene call, TRBD1, goes unchecked for lack of DNA. This CDR3 has 16 amino acids. CDR3 region: CASSTGQEYSNQPQHF.

This chain uses TRBV4-1 with TRBJ1-6. CDR1 MGHRA and CDR2 YSYEKL come from the germline V gene. The CDR3 consists of 15 residues. The chain's CDR3 is CASSQDVLNNSPLHF.